A single sample gave rise to the 13 T cell receptor beta chains below, sequenced in a study of shared clonotypes between healthy human individuals. Sequencing was performed with immunoSEQ multiplex PCR; in TCRdb, only in-frame clones are kept and a portion is missing. This sample has roughly 680,000 clones, with approximately 77% found just once. Sequenced input: memory CD4+ T cells sorted from blood. Subset: CD45RA-negative fraction. These receptors were collected from a woman between 25 and 40 years old in good health.

V and J are TRBV15 and TRBJ1-4; D gene ambiguous. The CDR3 is 15 residues long. Germline CDR1 LNHNV, CDR2 YYDKDF (reference sequence). V lost 1 base to trimming and J lost 0 bases, with 6 bases between them. CDR3 DNA sequence: TGTGCCACCAGCAGAGCGACGGCAACTAATGAAAAACTGTTTTTT. This codes for CATSRATATNEKLFF.

CDR3 sequence (DNA): TGTGCCAGCAGCAGGGCCTCTACTAGCGGGAGGCTGTTCTTC. Translating gives CASSRASTSGRLFF. The chain links TRBV7-9 to TRBJ2-1; 12 bases match TRBD2. The trim removed 5 bases at V and 15 bases at J, leaving 11 bases unmatched. The CDR3 length is 14 residues. CDR1 is SEHNR, CDR2 FQNEAQ, per germline (reference sequence).

The chain joins TRBV27 to TRBJ1-4; D possibly corresponds to TRBD1 (5 bases). Germline CDR1 and CDR2: MNHEY and SMNVEV (reference sequence). The CDR3 loop spans 16 amino acids. Trimming left V 5 bases short and J 7 bases short, with 20 bases between. The CDR3: CASSPRPPGRREKLFF. In nucleotides, the CDR3 is TGTGCCAGCAGTCCGAGACCCCCGGGGCGCCGTGAAAAACTGTTTTTT.

This clone was detected ten times or more. Other DNA sequences in the same sample also yield this CDR3. DNA for the CDR3: TGTGCCAGCAGCGTGCAAGGGACCGGGGAGCTGTTTTTT. Translating gives CASSVQGTGELFF. This chain uses TRBV9 with TRBJ2-2, with unresolved D. V was cut by 2 bases and J by 5 bases, with 7 bases left in between. This CDR3 is 13 amino acids long. In germline, CDR1 is SGDLS, CDR2 YYNGEE.

This CDR3 reads CASSPVGAQPQHF. CDR3 in DNA: TGTGCCAGCAGCCCGGTGGGGGCCCAGCCCCAGCATTTT. J is TRBJ1-5 and V is TRBV7-2, with D perhaps TRBD1 (6 bases). This CDR3 spans 13 amino acids. The V end lost 5 bases, the J end lost 7 bases, and 12 bases lay between the germline ends. Germline V CDR1 and CDR2: SGHTA, FQGNSA.

This clone was seen ten or more times. The chain recombines TRBV15 with TRBJ2-3, with 9 bases lining up with TRBD1. The CDR3 is 17 residues long. CDR1 and CDR2 from the germline V gene are LNHNV and YYDKDF (reference sequence). J gave up 4 bases and V 0 bases, and 8 bases lay outside the gene matches. CDR3 region: CATSRDLVGQGSDTQYF. The CDR3 DNA reads TGTGCCACCAGCAGAGATTTGGTGGGACAGGGTTCAGATACGCAGTATTTT.

The V call is TRBV27, the J call TRBJ1-5, with 8 positions matching TRBD1. Germline-derived CDR1 and CDR2 are MNHEY and SMNVEV (reference sequence). V shed 4 bases and J 1 base; nucleotides not matched to a gene: 3. The CDR3 has 15 amino acids. CDR3 region: CASSSQGVSNQPQHF. CDR3 nucleotides: TGTGCCAGCAGTTCACAGGGGGTAAGCAATCAGCCCCAGCATTTT.

This clone was counted a few times. The genes are TRBV30 and TRBJ2-5; maybe TRBD2 (7 bases). The germline CDR1 and CDR2 sequences are GTSNPN and SVGIG (reference sequence). Trimming left V 2 bases short and J 5 bases short, with 18 bases between. The CDR3 has 15 residues. The CDR3 loop is CAWSPMGGGAETQYF. The DNA for the CDR3 is TGTGCCTGGAGTCCGATGGGTGGGGGGGCTGAGACCCAGTACTTC.

V is TRBV6-1 and J is TRBJ1-1; no firm D call. Trimming took 5 bases from V and 7 from J, leaving 8 bases between them. The CDR3 spans 11 residues. Germline V gene sequence: CDR1 MNHNS, CDR2 SASEGT. The DNA of the CDR3 is TGTGCCAGCAGTTCTGGGGATGAAGCTTTCTTT. It codes for CASSSGDEAFF.

Only one count was recorded for this clone. This rearrangement joins TRBV5-6 to TRBJ2-1, with D tentatively TRBD2 (7 bases). V lost 5 bases and J 10 bases, leaving 28 bases between the germline ends. Germline CDR1 reads SGHDT; CDR2 reads YYEEEE. The CDR3 has 17 residues. CDR3 coding DNA: TGTGCCAGCAGTTCCACCCGGAGGGGGAGGGCTATTGGAGAGCAGTTCTTC. It yields the protein CASSSTRRGRAIGEQFF.

This chain connects TRBV27 to TRBJ2-1; 7 bases map to TRBD1. Germline loops: CDR1 MNHEY, CDR2 SMNVEV (reference sequence). The CDR3 sequence is 17 residues long. The trim removed 4 bases at V and 4 bases at J, leaving 13 bases unmatched. This CDR3 is CASSSLPKDRLYNEQFF. CDR3 nucleotide sequence: TGTGCCAGCAGTTCACTGCCAAAGGACAGGTTATACAATGAGCAGTTCTTC.

This chain connects TRBV6-6 to TRBJ2-7, with 9 bases aligning to TRBD2. V shed 2 bases and J 3 bases; nucleotides not matched to a gene: 2. CDR1 and CDR2 (germline): MNHNY, SVGAGI (reference sequence). There are 14 residues in the CDR3. CDR3 amino acids: CASSYGTSSYEQYF. DNA for the CDR3: TGTGCCAGCAGTTACGGGACTAGCAGCTACGAGCAGTACTTC.

This chain uses TRBV7-9 with TRBJ2-7; no definite D call. CDR1 is SEHNR, CDR2 FQNEAQ, per germline (reference sequence). The ends were cut back, 2 bases at V and 3 bases at J, with 20 bases in the middle. The CDR3 length is 17 residues. The CDR3 region has the DNA TGTGCCAGCAGCTTACGCCCTACCGGGCTGACCTTCTACGAGCAGTACTTC. Its protein product is CASSLRPTGLTFYEQYF.